These T cell receptor beta chains were read from a single sample in a study of blood T cell repertoires in COVID-19. Sequencing was performed with immunoSEQ multiplex PCR; in TCRdb, only in-frame clones are kept and a portion is missing. The sample contains a few hundred thousand clones, 80% of which appear only once. The sample comprised PBMCs or T cells enriched from blood (not recorded which). The receptor set was obtained from a woman aged 40 to 50 with acute COVID-19. Both conserved end residues are part of each CDR3. D genes are given only for firm matches. The size of a clone is reported for some rows only, either as once, few or many, or as a class for expanded clones.

D	V	size	J	CDR3	DNA
TRBD1	TRBV30	NA	TRBJ2-2	CAWHRGPGELFF	TGTGCCTGGCACAGGGGTCCCGGGGAGCTGTTTTTT
NA	TRBV7-9	NA	TRBJ1-1	CASSLGSGVGNTEAFF	TGTGCCAGCAGCTTAGGCTCCGGAGTCGGGAACACTGAAGCTTTCTTT
TRBD2	TRBV3-1/TRBV3-2	NA	TRBJ2-7	CASSGALKRGYYEQYF	TGTGCCAGCAGCGGAGCCCTCAAGCGGGGATACTACGAGCAGTACTTC
NA	TRBV18	NA	TRBJ2-3	CASSADGSGFYTDTQYF	TGTGCCAGCTCGGCGGACGGAAGCGGCTTCTACACAGATACGCAGTATTTT
NA	TRBV19	NA	TRBJ1-2	CASSSLLGYGYTF	TGTGCCAGTAGTTCTTTACTCGGCTATGGCTACACCTTC
TRBD1	TRBV6-5	NA	TRBJ2-4	CASSTPGQGGNIQYF	TGTGCCAGCAGTACCCCGGGACAGGGGGGAAACATTCAGTACTTC
NA	TRBV19	NA	TRBJ1-4	CASSPNRAAEKLFF	TGTGCCAGTAGTCCAAACAGGGCGGCTGAAAAACTGTTTTTT
TRBD2	TRBV10-3	once	TRBJ2-3	CAISDIRGRAGDTQYF	TGTGCCATCAGTGACATTCGCGGGAGGGCCGGGGATACGCAGTATTTT
NA	TRBV12-3/TRBV12-4	NA	TRBJ1-1	CASSLSGYTEAFF	TGTGCCAGCAGTTTGTCGGGGTACACTGAAGCTTTCTTT
NA	TRBV28	NA	TRBJ2-5	CASSFINGQETQYF	TGTGCCAGCAGTTTTATTAACGGCCAAGAGACCCAGTACTTC
NA	TRBV2	NA	TRBJ1-5	CASSTQGGQPQHF	TGTGCCAGCAGTACACAGGGCGGGCAGCCCCAGCATTTT
NA	TRBV7-8	NA	TRBJ1-4	CASSYSTRALGELFF	TGTGCCAGCAGCTACTCAACCAGGGCGTTAGGGGAACTGTTTTTT
NA	TRBV20-1	NA	TRBJ1-5	CSASTGADWSNQPQHF	TGCAGTGCTAGTACTGGGGCGGATTGGAGCAATCAGCCCCAGCATTTT
NA	TRBV3-1/TRBV3-2	NA	TRBJ1-3	CASSQDVSSGNTIYF	TGTGCCAGCAGCCAAGATGTCAGCTCTGGAAACACCATATATTTT
NA	TRBV19	few	TRBJ1-2	CASRDGRGYGYTF	TGTGCCAGCAGGGACGGGAGGGGCTATGGCTACACCTTC
NA	TRBV27	NA	TRBJ2-7	CASSLYHNEQYF	TGTGCCAGCAGTTTATATCACAACGAGCAGTACTTC
NA	TRBV28	NA	TRBJ2-3	CASSVTGVDTDTQYF	TGTGCCAGCAGCGTGACAGGAGTTGACACAGATACGCAGTATTTT
NA	TRBV29-1	NA	TRBJ2-7	CSVVWRPGQDPLYEQYF	TGCAGCGTTGTCTGGCGGCCAGGGCAGGACCCGCTCTACGAGCAGTACTTC